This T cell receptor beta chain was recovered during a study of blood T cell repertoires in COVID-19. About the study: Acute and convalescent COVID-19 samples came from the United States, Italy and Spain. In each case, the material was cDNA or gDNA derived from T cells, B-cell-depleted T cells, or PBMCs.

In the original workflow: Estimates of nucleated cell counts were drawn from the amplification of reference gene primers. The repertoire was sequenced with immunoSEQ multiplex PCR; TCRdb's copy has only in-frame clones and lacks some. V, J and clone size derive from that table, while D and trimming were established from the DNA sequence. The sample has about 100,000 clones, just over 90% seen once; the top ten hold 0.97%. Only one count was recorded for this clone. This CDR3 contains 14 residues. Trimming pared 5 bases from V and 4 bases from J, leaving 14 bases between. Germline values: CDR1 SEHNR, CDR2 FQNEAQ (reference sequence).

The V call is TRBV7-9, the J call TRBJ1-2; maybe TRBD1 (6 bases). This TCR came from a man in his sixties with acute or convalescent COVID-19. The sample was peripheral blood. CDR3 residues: CASSTPGEGYGYTF. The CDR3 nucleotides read TGTGCCAGCAGCACCCCAGGGGAGGGCTATGGCTACACCTTC.